Each of the 30 T cell receptor beta chains below was sequenced from the same sample in a study of spatial heterogeneity in lung cancer. TCRdb used MiXCR to reprocess the 5' RACE reads, holding one entry per CDR3 protein. Here the sample spans under 150,000 distinct CDR3 sequences, 10% to 13% being singletons. Stated time point: blood at routine non-recurrence follow-up after resection. The sample was PBMCs, taken at follow-up. The receptors stem from a female donor with early-stage non-small cell lung cancer.

This clonotype was picked up a small number of times. The V call is TRBV7-2, the J call TRBJ1-2; 9 bases are shared with TRBD1. V shed 5 bases, J shed 6 bases, and the junction held 7 bases outside the gene matches. Germline lookup yields CDR1 SGHTA and CDR2 FQGNSA. The CDR3 spans 14 residues. This CDR3 reads CASSTGQGADGYTF. Written as DNA, the CDR3 is TGTGCCAGCAGCACGGGACAGGGAGCCGATGGCTACACCTTC.

The chain uses TRBV7-2 and TRBJ1-2; D may be TRBD1 (5 bases). CDR1 is SGHTA and CDR2 is FQGNSA in the germline V gene. V was trimmed by 2 bases and J by 5 bases, leaving 24 bases between them. This CDR3 contains 18 residues. For the CDR3, the DNA is TGTGCCAGCAGCTTAAGGGCCGTTTGGGACGCTAATAAATATGGCTACACCTTC. Its protein product is CASSLRAVWDANKYGYTF.

This clonotype was counted a few times. The V call is TRBV5-5, the J call TRBJ2-7; TRBD1 agrees at 7 bases. Trimming at V came to 4 bases and at J to 2 bases, leaving 6 bases not matched to a gene. The CDR3 spans 14 residues. The germline V gene has CDR1 SGHKS and CDR2 YYEKEE (reference sequence). The CDR3 nucleotides read TGTGCCAGCAGCGTACAGACAGGGACCTACGAGCAGTACGTC. Amino acids: CASSVQTGTYEQYV.

The chain combines TRBV2 with TRBJ2-2, with D perhaps matching TRBD1 or TRBD2 (5 bases each). V was clipped by 8 bases and J by 0 bases, with 10 bases between them. Germline CDR1 is SNHLY and CDR2 is FYNNEI. The CDR3 length is 14 residues. The CDR3 DNA reads TGTGCCAGCCGGGACCACGCGAACACCGGGGAGCTGTTTTTT. Its translation is CASRDHANTGELFF.

This clonotype was detected many times. At one end the junction does not follow the germline gene, possibly because of a read error. The chain couples TRBV5-1 to TRBJ2-7; 7 nucleotides match TRBD1. CDR3 length: 12 residues. Germline assignment: CDR1 SGHRS and CDR2 YFSETQ. CDR3 protein: CASWDRSFEQYF. The DNA of the CDR3 is TGCGCCAGCTGGGACAGATCCTTCGAGCAGTACTTC.

Many counts were recorded for this clonotype. CDR3 sequence reads: CASSYTGRPTNYGYTF. CDR3 bases: TGTGCCAGCAGTTACACGGGCAGGCCCACTAACTATGGCTACACCTTC. The chain combines TRBV6-6 with TRBJ1-2; no firm D call. From germline, CDR1 is MNHNY and CDR2 SVGAGI (reference sequence). The CDR3 contains 16 residues. V was cut by 2 bases and J by 0 bases, with 13 bases left in between.

The chain recombines TRBV20-1 with TRBJ1-2, with unresolved D. The germline V and J ends were trimmed by 3 bases and 7 bases, with 18 bases remaining between them. This CDR3 is 14 amino acids long. Looked up from germline, CDR1 is DFQATT and CDR2 is SNEGSKA (reference sequence). The CDR3 DNA follows: TGCAGTGCTAGCGGGTTACGGTCAGCTGCTGGCTACACCTTC. As protein: CSASGLRSAAGYTF.

This chain joins TRBV27 and TRBJ1-4; D unresolved. CDR1 and CDR2 from the germline V gene are MNHEY and SMNVEV (reference sequence). Deletions cut 3 bases from V and 3 bases from J, with 8 bases between. This CDR3 contains 14 residues. CDR3 bases: TGTGCCAGCAGTTTGTTCGGTGCTAATGAAAAACTGTTTTTT. It specifies CASSLFGANEKLFF. Full variable domain (rest looked up from reference TRBV27 and TRBJ1-4): EAQVTQNPRYLITVTGKKLTVTCSQNMNHEYMSWYRQDPGLGLRQIYYSMNVEVTDKGDVPEGYKVSRKEKRNFPLILESPSPNQTSLYFCASSLFGANEKLFFGSGTQLSVL.

V gene TRBV28 combines with J gene TRBJ1-2; TRBD1 is a possible D gene (5 bases). Per germline, CDR1 MDHEN and CDR2 SYDVKM. The ends were cut back, 4 bases at V and 0 bases at J, with 9 bases in the middle. The CDR3 consists of 14 residues. CDR3 in amino acids: CASSSGAPNYGYTF. Written as DNA, the CDR3 is TGTGCCAGCAGTTCCGGGGCGCCTAACTATGGCTACACCTTC.

This clonotype has only a few counts. V is TRBV5-1 and J is TRBJ2-5; the match to TRBD1 covers 8 bases. The CDR3 consists of 16 residues. J was trimmed by 5 bases and V by 5 bases; bases with no gene match: 14. The germline V gene has CDR1 SGHRS and CDR2 YFSETQ. The CDR3 DNA is TGCGCCAGCAGTTCCGGACAGGGATCAAGGTCGGAGACCCAGTACTTC. The encoded protein is CASSSGQGSRSETQYF.

In this sample, this clonotype turned up many times. This rearrangement joins TRBV27 to TRBJ2-1; 9 nucleotides agree with TRBD2. V shed 7 bases and J 4 bases; nucleotides not matched to a gene: 11. The CDR3 runs to 16 residues. Germline V lookup: CDR1 MNHEY, CDR2 SMNVEV (reference sequence). CDR3 amino acids: CASMRLLAGFYNEQFF. Here the CDR3 DNA reads TGTGCCAGCATGAGGTTGCTAGCGGGATTTTACAATGAGCAGTTCTTC.

CDR3 nucleotides: TGCGCCAGCAGCTTGGCCCCGGGACAGGGTTCCTACGAGCAGTACTTC. Amino acids: CASSLAPGQGSYEQYF. The genes are TRBV5-1 and TRBJ2-7, with 9 bases lining up with TRBD1. V was pared by 0 bases and J by 1 base, with 5 bases of the junction left unmatched. Germline loops: CDR1 SGHRS, CDR2 YFSETQ. The CDR3 covers 16 residues.

This clonotype was detected only a few times. This chain connects TRBV12-3 or TRBV12-4 to TRBJ2-1; D is possibly TRBD1 (6 bases). The CDR3 length is 13 residues. V was shortened by 3 bases and J by 5 bases, with 8 bases between the two germline ends. The CDR3 nucleotides read TGTGCCAGCAGTTTTGGGACAAACAATGAGCAGTTCTTC. Translating gives CASSFGTNNEQFF.

This clonotype was counted a few times. The rearrangement uses TRBV23-1 and TRBJ2-1; D call uncertain. TRBV23-1 carries the ORF label, with uncertain function. CDR3 size: 15 residues. The V end lost 2 bases, the J end lost 3 bases, and 11 bases lay between the germline ends. The chain's CDR3 is CASSQMAEYYNEQFF. CDR3 nucleotides: TGCGCCAGCAGTCAAATGGCGGAATACTACAATGAGCAGTTCTTC.

This clonotype was detected once. V is TRBV19 and J is TRBJ2-3, with TRBD1 as a possible D gene (6 bases). Trimming removed 3 bases from V and 6 bases from J, with 13 bases in between. Germline loops: CDR1 LNHDA, CDR2 SQIVND (reference sequence). CDR3 length: 14 amino acids. CDR3 nucleotides: TGTGCCAGTAGTATGGGTGGACAGTATGATACGCAGTATTTT. Protein product: CASSMGGQYDTQYF.

A few counts support this clonotype. The chain uses TRBV11-3 and TRBJ2-5; D call uncertain. V was shortened by 0 bases and J by 5 bases, with 4 bases between the two germline ends. The CDR3 is 12 amino acids. The germline V gene has CDR1 SGHNT and CDR2 YENEEA. The CDR3 sequence is CASSLDRETQYF. The DNA for the CDR3 is TGTGCCAGCAGCTTAGATAGGGAGACCCAGTACTTC.

This clonotype was recorded at least ten times. The chain is built from TRBV18 and TRBJ2-3, with TRBD2 identical over 11 bases. Trimming cost V 4 bases and J 4 bases; bases outside gene matches: 7. The CDR3 extends over 16 amino acids. Germline CDR1 and CDR2: KGHSH and LQKENI. CDR3 residues: CASSREPGLAADTQYF. As DNA, the CDR3 is TGTGCCAGCTCACGAGAACCGGGACTAGCGGCAGATACGCAGTATTTT.

The V gene is TRBV2, the J gene TRBJ2-5; maybe TRBD1 (5 bases). With 8 bases removed from V and 2 bases from J, the gap between germline ends came to 9 bases. Germline assignment: CDR1 SNHLY and CDR2 FYNNEI. The CDR3 runs to 12 residues. The CDR3 here is CASGRQQETQYF. The CDR3 DNA reads TGTGCCAGCGGCAGACAGCAAGAGACCCAGTACTTC.

This clonotype was seen only a few times. The chain carries TRBV5-4 and TRBJ2-2; either TRBD1 or TRBD2 may supply D (5 bases each). Germline V gene data show CDR1 as SGHNT and CDR2 as YYREEE (reference sequence). CDR3 length: 15 residues. Trimming removed 3 bases from V and 1 base from J, with 10 bases in between. The CDR3 region has the DNA TGTGCCAGCAGCTCCGGGACCGTGAACACCGGGGAGCTGTTTTTT. Protein: CASSSGTVNTGELFF.

This clonotype occurred a few times. The rearrangement links TRBV7-9 to TRBJ1-4; TRBD1 aligns across 9 bases. The CDR3 length is 16 residues. Per germline, CDR1 SEHNR and CDR2 FQNEAQ (reference sequence). V trimming: 4 bases; J trimming: 9 bases; junction bases outside the gene matches: 12. The DNA of the CDR3 is TGTGCCAGCAGCTCGGCCCTGGGACAGGGATATCAAAAACTGTTTTTT. Translation: CASSSALGQGYQKLFF.

The gene calls are TRBV5-4 and TRBJ2-1; TRBD2 matches 7 bases. The J segment lost 2 bases and the V segment lost 3 bases, leaving 5 bases of the junction unmatched. Germline CDR1 and CDR2: SGHNT and YYREEE (reference sequence). This CDR3 spans 15 amino acids. CDR3 amino acids: CASSWESGAYNEQFF. The CDR3 coding sequence is TGTGCCAGCAGCTGGGAAAGCGGGGCCTACAATGAGCAGTTCTTC.

V gene TRBV5-6 combines with J gene TRBJ2-7; possibly TRBD1 or TRBD2 for D (6 bases each). V lost 4 bases and J 5 bases, leaving 22 bases between the germline ends. CDR3 length equals 16 residues. Germline CDR1 is SGHDT and CDR2 is YYEEEE. CDR3 DNA sequence: TGTGCCAGCAGCCCAACCTGGGGGGCGCAGATCAACGAGCAGTACTTC. Protein product: CASSPTWGAQINEQYF. Full variable domain (rest looked up from reference TRBV5-6 and TRBJ2-7): DAGVTQSPTHLIKTRGQQVTLRCSPKSGHDTVSWYQQALGQGPQFIFQYYEEEERQRGNFPDRFSGHQFPNYSSELNVNALLLGDSALYLCASSPTWGAQINEQYFGPGTRLTVT.

In its sample, this clonotype was seen a few times. CDR3 coding DNA: TGTGCCAGCCGTGGGGTTCAGAAGCTCTATGGCTACACCTTC. Its translation: CASRGVQKLYGYTF. This chain connects TRBV6-5 to TRBJ1-2; D unclear. Trimming stripped 8 bases from V and 4 bases from J, with 17 bases between. The CDR3 has 14 residues. Germline CDR1 and CDR2: MNHEY and SVGAGI.

The sample holds many counts of this clonotype. J is TRBJ1-2 and V is TRBV4-1; 10 bases are shared with TRBD1. This CDR3 is built from 15 residues. CDR1 and CDR2 (germline): MGHRA, YSYEKL. V shed 0 bases and J 6 bases; nucleotides not matched to a gene: 4. The CDR3, as DNA: TGCGCCAGCAGCCAAGAAAGGGACAGGGGTAATGGCTACACCTTC. Protein: CASSQERDRGNGYTF.

This clonotype was counted ten times or more. The V gene is TRBV18, the J gene TRBJ2-1; D may match TRBD1 or TRBD2 (6 bases each). The CDR3 totals 15 residues. CDR1 and CDR2 from the germline V gene are KGHSH and LQKENI. The V end lost 2 bases, the J end lost 3 bases, and 11 bases lay between the germline ends. The CDR3 region is CASSPKGGGYNEQFF. DNA of the CDR3: TGTGCCAGCTCACCAAAAGGAGGGGGCTACAATGAGCAGTTCTTC. Drawing the rest from reference TRBV18 and TRBJ2-1, the complete variable domain is NAGVMQNPRHLVRRRGQEARLRCSPMKGHSHVYWYRQLPEEGLKFMVYLQKENIIDESGMPKERFSAEFPKEGPSILRIQQVVRGDSAAYFCASSPKGGGYNEQFFGPGTRLTVL.

This clonotype was observed a few times. This sequence joins TRBV7-2 and TRBJ2-3; D may be TRBD2 (6 bases). The length of the CDR3 is 15 residues. The germline CDR1 and CDR2 sequences are SGHTA and FQGNSA. The V end was cut by 0 bases, the J end by 3 bases, with 10 bases between. The CDR3 DNA reads TGTGCCAGCAGCTTAGCGATAGGGAGGACAGATACGCAGTATTTT. It specifies CASSLAIGRTDTQYF.

The table lists this clonotype with a few counts. This sequence joins TRBV6-2 or TRBV6-3 and TRBJ2-1, with TRBD2 identical over 8 bases. Germline V gene data show CDR1 as MNHEY and CDR2 as SVGEGT. This CDR3 has 16 residues. The trim removed 6 bases at V and 3 bases at J, leaving 10 bases unmatched. CDR3 DNA: TGTGCCAGCAGACCAGCGGGAGCGGGCCACTACAATGAGCAGTTCTTC. The encoded protein is CASRPAGAGHYNEQFF.

V and J are TRBV30 and TRBJ2-3; 8 positions agree with TRBD2. This CDR3 has 13 residues. CDR1 is GTSNPN and CDR2 is SVGIG in the germline V gene (reference sequence). V dropped 4 bases and J dropped 4; count of bases not matched to a gene: 4. The CDR3 is CAWTGSGADTQYF. CDR3 nucleotides: TGTGCCTGGACGGGTAGCGGGGCAGATACGCAGTATTTT.

This clonotype was seen many times. The chain carries TRBV27 and TRBJ1-4; TRBD1 matches 8 bases. The CDR3 contains 16 residues. With 6 bases clipped from V and 3 bases from J, the junction kept 9 bases outside the gene matches. The germline CDR1 and CDR2 sequences are MNHEY and SMNVEV (reference sequence). CDR3 DNA sequence: TGTGCCAGCAGAAAAGGACAGGGCAGGGCTAATGAAAAACTGTTTTTT. It is translated as CASRKGQGRANEKLFF.

V is TRBV5-5 and J is TRBJ2-7; D unresolved. The CDR3 loop spans 12 amino acids. Trimming removed 0 bases at V and 7 bases at J, with 8 bases between. From germline, CDR1 is SGHKS and CDR2 YYEKEE (reference sequence). CDR3 DNA: TGTGCCAGCAGCTTGGTGCAGCAAGAGCAGTACTTC. Translation: CASSLVQQEQYF.